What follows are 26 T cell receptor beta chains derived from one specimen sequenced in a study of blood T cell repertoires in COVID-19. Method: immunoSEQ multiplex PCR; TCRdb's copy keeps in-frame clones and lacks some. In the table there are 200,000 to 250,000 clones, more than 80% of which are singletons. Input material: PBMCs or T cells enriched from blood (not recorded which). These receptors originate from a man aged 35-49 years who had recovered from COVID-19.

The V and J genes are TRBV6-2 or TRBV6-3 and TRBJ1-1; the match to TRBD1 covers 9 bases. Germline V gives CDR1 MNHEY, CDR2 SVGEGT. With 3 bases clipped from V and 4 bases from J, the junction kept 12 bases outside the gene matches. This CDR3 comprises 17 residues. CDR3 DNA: TGTGCCAGCAGTTATTCGGGACAGGGAAAGGGAAGCACTGAAGCTTTCTTT. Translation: CASSYSGQGKGSTEAFF.

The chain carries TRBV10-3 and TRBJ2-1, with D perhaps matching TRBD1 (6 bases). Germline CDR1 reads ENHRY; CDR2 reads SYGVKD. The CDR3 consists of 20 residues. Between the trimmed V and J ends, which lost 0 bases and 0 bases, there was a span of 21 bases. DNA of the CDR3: TGTGCCATCAGTGAGTCTTTACCCTCCGTTACAGGGAGCTCCTACAATGAGCAGTTCTTC. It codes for CAISESLPSVTGSSYNEQFF.

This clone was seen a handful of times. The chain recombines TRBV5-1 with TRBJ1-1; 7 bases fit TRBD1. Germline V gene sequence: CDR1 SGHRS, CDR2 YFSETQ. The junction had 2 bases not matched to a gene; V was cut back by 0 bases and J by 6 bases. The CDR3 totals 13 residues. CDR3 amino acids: CASSLAGQAEAFF. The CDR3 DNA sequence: TGCGCCAGCAGCTTGGCCGGACAGGCTGAAGCTTTCTTT. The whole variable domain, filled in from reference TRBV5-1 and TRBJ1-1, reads KAGVTQTPRYLIKTRGQQVTLSCSPISGHRSVSWYQQTPGQGLQFLFEYFSETQRNKGNFPGRFSGRQFSNSRSEMNVSTLELGDSALYLCASSLAGQAEAFFGQGTRLTVV.

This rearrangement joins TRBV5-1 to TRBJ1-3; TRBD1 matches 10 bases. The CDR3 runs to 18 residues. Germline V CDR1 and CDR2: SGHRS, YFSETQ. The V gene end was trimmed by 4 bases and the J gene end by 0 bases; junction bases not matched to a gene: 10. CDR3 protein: CASSGGQGERSSGNTIYF. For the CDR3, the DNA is TGCGCCAGCAGCGGAGGACAGGGGGAAAGATCCTCTGGAAACACCATATATTTT.

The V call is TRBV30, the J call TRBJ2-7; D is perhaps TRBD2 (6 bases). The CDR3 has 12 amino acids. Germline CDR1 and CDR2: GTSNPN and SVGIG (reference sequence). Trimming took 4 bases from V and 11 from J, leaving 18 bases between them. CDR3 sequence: CAWIEKRGGEYF. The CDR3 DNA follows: TGTGCCTGGATCGAGAAGAGGGGCGGGGAGTACTTC.

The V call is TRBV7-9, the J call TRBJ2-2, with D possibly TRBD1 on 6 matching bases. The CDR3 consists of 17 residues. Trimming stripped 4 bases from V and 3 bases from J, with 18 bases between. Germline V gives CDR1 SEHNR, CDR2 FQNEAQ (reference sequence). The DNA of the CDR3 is TGTGCCAGCAGCTCAACCATAGACAGGAGATACACCGGGGAGCTGTTTTTT. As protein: CASSSTIDRRYTGELFF.

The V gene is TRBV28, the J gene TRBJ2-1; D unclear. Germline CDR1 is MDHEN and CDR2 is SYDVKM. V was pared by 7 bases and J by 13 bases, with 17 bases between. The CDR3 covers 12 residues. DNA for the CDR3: TGTGCCAGCACCCTACTGGGCACCCCCCAGTTCTTC. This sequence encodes CASTLLGTPQFF.

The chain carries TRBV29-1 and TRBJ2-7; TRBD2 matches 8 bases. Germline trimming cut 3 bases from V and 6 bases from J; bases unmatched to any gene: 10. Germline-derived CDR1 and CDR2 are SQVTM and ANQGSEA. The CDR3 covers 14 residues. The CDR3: CSVDLRTSRIEQYF. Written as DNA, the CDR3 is TGCAGCGTTGATCTCCGGACTAGCCGAATCGAGCAGTACTTC.

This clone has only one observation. The CDR3 loop reads CASSPAGGRNQPQHF. DNA of the CDR3: TGTGCCAGCAGCCCGGCAGGGGGCCGCAATCAGCCCCAGCATTTT. This chain uses TRBV2 with TRBJ1-5; 8 bases line up with TRBD1. This CDR3 comprises 15 residues. CDR1 and CDR2 (germline): SNHLY, FYNNEI. V trimming: 6 bases; J trimming: 2 bases; junction bases outside the gene matches: 6. Combining the CDR3 with reference TRBV2 and TRBJ1-5 gives the whole variable domain EPEVTQTPSHQVTQMGQEVILRCVPISNHLYFYWYRQILGQKVEFLVSFYNNEISEKSEIFDDQFSVERPDGSNFTLKIRSTKLEDSAMYFCASSPAGGRNQPQHFGDGTRLSIL.

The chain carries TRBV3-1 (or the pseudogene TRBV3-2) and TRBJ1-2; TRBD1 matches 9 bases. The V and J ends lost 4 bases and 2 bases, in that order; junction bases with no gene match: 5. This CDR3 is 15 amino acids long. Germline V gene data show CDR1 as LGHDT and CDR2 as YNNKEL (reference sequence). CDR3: CASSLGQGRNYGYTF. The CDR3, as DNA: TGTGCCAGCAGCCTGGGACAGGGTAGGAACTATGGCTACACCTTC.

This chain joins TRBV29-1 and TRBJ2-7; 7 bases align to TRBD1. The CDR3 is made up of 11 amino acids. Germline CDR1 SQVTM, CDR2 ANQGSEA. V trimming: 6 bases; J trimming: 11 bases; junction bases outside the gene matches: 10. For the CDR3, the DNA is TGCAGCGTGGCAGACAGGGAAGTGAAGTACTTC. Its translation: CSVADREVKYF.

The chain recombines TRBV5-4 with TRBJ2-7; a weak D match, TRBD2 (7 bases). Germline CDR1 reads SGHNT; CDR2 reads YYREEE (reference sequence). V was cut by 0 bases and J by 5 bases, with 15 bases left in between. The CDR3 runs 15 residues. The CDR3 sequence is CASSLVGGGFHEQYF. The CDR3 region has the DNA TGTGCCAGCAGCTTGGTGGGAGGGGGATTCCACGAGCAGTACTTC.

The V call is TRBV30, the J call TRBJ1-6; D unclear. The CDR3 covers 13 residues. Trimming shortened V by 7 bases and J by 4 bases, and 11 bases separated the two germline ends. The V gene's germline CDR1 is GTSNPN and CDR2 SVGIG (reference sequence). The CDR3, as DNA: TGTGCCTCGGCCCGGGGTTATAATTCACCCCTCCACTTT. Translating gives CASARGYNSPLHF.

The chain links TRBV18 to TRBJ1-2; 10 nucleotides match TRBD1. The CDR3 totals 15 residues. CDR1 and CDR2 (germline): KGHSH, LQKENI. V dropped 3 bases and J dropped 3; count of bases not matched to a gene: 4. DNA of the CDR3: TGTGCCAGCTCACCCCTCGGACAGGGGGACTATGGCTACACCTTC. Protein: CASSPLGQGDYGYTF.

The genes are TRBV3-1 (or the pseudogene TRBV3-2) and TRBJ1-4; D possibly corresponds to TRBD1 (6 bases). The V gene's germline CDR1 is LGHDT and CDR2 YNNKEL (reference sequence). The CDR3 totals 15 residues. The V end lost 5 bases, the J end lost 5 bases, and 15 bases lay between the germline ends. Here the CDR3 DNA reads TGTGCCAGCAGCAGGGGGTCCAGTTACAATGAAAAACTGTTTTTT. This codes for CASSRGSSYNEKLFF.

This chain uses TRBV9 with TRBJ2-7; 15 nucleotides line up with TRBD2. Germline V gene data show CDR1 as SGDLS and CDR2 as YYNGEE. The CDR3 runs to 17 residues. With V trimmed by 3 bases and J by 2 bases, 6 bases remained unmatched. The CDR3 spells CASSGTSGRANPYEQYF. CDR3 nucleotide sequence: TGTGCCAGCAGCGGGACTAGCGGGAGGGCCAATCCCTACGAGCAGTACTTC.

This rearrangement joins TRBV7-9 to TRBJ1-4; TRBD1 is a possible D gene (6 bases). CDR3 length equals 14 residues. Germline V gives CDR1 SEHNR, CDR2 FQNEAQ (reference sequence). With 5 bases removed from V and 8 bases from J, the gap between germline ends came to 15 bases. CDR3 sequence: CASSPQGVEEKLFF. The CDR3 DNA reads TGTGCCAGCAGCCCACAGGGTGTGGAGGAAAAACTGTTTTTT.

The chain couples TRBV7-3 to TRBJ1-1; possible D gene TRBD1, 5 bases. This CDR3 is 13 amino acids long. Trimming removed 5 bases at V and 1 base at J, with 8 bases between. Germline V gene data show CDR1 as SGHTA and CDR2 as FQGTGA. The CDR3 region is CASSRQGNTEAFF. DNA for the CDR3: TGTGCCAGCAGCAGGCAGGGGAACACTGAAGCTTTCTTT.

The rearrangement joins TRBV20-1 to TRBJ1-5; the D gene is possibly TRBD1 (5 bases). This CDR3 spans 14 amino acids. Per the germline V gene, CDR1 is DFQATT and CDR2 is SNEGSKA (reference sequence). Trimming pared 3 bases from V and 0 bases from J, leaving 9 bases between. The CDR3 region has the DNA TGCAGTGCTAGTCGGGGGGATAGCAATCAGCCCCAGCATTTT. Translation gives CSASRGDSNQPQHF.

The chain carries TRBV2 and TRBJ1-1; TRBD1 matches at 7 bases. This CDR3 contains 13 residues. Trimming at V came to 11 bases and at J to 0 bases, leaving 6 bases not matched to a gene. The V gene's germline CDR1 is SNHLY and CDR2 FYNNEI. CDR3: CAGKQGLNTEAFF. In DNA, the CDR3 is TGTGCCGGAAAACAGGGGTTGAACACTGAAGCTTTCTTT. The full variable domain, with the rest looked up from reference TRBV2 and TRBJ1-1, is EPEVTQTPSHQVTQMGQEVILRCVPISNHLYFYWYRQILGQKVEFLVSFYNNEISEKSEIFDDQFSVERPDGSNFTLKIRSTKLEDSAMYFCAGKQGLNTEAFFGQGTRLTVV.

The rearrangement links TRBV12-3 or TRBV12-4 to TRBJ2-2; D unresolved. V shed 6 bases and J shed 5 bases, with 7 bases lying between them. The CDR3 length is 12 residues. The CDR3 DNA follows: TGTGCCAGCAGCTACAGTACCGGGGAGCTGTTTTTT. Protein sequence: CASSYSTGELFF.

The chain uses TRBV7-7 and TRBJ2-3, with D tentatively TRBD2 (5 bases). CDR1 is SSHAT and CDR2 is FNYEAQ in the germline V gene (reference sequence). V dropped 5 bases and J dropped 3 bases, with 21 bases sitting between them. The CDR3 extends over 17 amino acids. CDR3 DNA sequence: TGTGCCAGCAGCCCTAGCACCGTTGGCGGTGGAACAGATACGCAGTATTTT. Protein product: CASSPSTVGGGTDTQYF.

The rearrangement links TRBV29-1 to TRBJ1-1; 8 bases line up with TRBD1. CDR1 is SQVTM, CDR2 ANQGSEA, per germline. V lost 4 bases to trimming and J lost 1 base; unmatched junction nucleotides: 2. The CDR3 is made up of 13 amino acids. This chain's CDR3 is CSVVTGENTEAFF. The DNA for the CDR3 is TGCAGCGTTGTGACAGGGGAGAACACTGAAGCTTTCTTT.

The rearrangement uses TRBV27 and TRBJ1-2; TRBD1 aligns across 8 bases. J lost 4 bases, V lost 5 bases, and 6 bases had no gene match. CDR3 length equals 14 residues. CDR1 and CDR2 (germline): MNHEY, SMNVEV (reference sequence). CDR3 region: CASSRDRSPYGYTF. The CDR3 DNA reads TGTGCCAGCAGTCGGGACAGGAGTCCCTATGGCTACACCTTC.

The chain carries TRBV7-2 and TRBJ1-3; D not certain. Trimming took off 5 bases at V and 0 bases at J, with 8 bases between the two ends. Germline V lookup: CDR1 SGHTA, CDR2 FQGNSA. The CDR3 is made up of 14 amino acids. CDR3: CASSLVGSGNTIYF. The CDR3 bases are TGTGCCAGCAGCCTCGTCGGCTCTGGAAACACCATATATTTT.

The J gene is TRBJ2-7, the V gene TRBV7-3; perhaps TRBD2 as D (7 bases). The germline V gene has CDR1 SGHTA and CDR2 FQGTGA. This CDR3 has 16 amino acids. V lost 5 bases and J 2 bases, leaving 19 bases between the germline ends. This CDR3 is CASSPTPRGGAYEQYF. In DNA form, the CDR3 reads TGTGCCAGCAGCCCAACCCCTAGGGGGGGTGCCTACGAGCAGTACTTC.